This TCR beta chain was retrieved from a study of shared clonotypes between healthy human individuals. Study-level background: For every donor, three CD4 naive, three CD4 memory, two CD8 naive and one CD8 memory plates were used.

Study-level points and caveats: Only blood was sampled; tissue repertoires likely differ.

This clone occurred a few times. Its target is not known. Germline CDR1 LGHNA, CDR2 YNFKEQ. This CDR3 has 15 residues. Trimming removed 6 bases from V and 2 bases from J, with 17 bases in between. Roughly 200 ng DNA, 25,000 to 30,000 T cell genomes, went into each sorted-subset replicate PCR. The table came from immunoSEQ multiplex PCR; TCRdb's copy has only in-frame clones and leaves some out. Of over 850,000 clones listed, about 84% were seen once; the top ten hold approximately 0.56%. The V and J genes are TRBV4-2 and TRBJ2-7; D may correspond to TRBD1 or TRBD2 (7 bases each). This TCR came from a man aged 18 to 29 in good health. Some clones in this sample may be carry-over from other donors' samples. Sequencing was done on a sample of memory CD4+ T cells from PBMCs. Subset given: CD45RA-negative fraction. The CDR3 DNA follows: TGTGCCAGCAGTCCCTCAGGGGGGGCCACCTACGAGCAGTACTTC. Translated: CASSPSGGATYEQYF.